The 5 T cell receptor beta chains below all came from one sample that was sequenced in a study of T cell repertoires in cytomegalovirus infection. Each CDR3 protein is one row after TCRdb ran MiXCR on the reads. The repertoire includes hundreds of thousands of distinct CDR3 sequences, approximately 10% of them detected once, and approximately 10% sits in the top ten. Material: PBMCs. Receptor source: a human donor in good health (CMV status not recorded). Some clones in this sample may be carry-over from other donors' samples.

This clonotype was found many times. The chain carries TRBV4-2 and TRBJ2-3; 10 bases are shared with TRBD2. CDR3 length: 16 residues. Trimming took 5 bases from V and 6 from J; bases not matched to a gene: 11. Germline loops: CDR1 LGHNA, CDR2 YNFKEQ. The CDR3 protein is CASSAESGGALDTQYF. CDR3 sequence (DNA): TGTGCCAGCAGCGCAGAAAGCGGGGGGGCCTTGGATACGCAGTATTTT.

To note about this clonotype: A read error is possible here, since a much larger clone lies one base away. This CDR3 reads CASSLYTTNTGELFF. The CDR3 nucleotides are TGTGCCAGCAGCTTGTATACAACGAACACCGGGGAGCTGTTTTTT. This chain joins TRBV5-5 and TRBJ2-2; no clear D gene. Germline V gene data show CDR1 as SGHKS and CDR2 as YYEKEE (reference sequence). Trimming removed 1 base at V and 0 bases at J, with 7 bases between. This CDR3 has 15 amino acids. The full variable domain, in which reference TRBV5-5 and TRBJ2-2 provide the parts outside the CDR3, is DAGVTQSPTHLIKTRGQQVTLRCSPISGHKSVSWYQQVLGQGPQFIFQYYEKEERGRGNFPDRFSARQFPNYSSELNVNALLLGDSALYLCASSLYTTNTGELFFGEGSRLTVL.

J is TRBJ1-1 and V is TRBV25-1; the D is unclear. CDR3 size: 13 residues. Trimming cost V 3 bases and J 10 bases, with 15 bases left between them. Germline V CDR1 and CDR2: MGHDK, SYGVNS. The CDR3 protein is CASSDPGRRRAFF. CDR3 DNA sequence: TGTGCCAGCAGTGACCCTGGACGGAGAAGAGCTTTCTTT.

The chain is built from TRBV7-6 and TRBJ1-5; the D is unclear. The ends were cut back, 0 bases at V and 6 bases at J, with 6 bases in the middle. Germline CDR1 and CDR2: SGHVS and FNYEAQ. The CDR3 extends over 13 amino acids. CDR3 sequence reads: CASSLASAQPQHF. DNA of the CDR3: TGTGCCAGCAGCTTAGCCTCAGCTCAGCCCCAGCATTTT.

This clonotype was observed at least ten times. CDR3 bases: TGTGCCAGTAGTGAAGGGCTAGCGGGGGCATCCGAGCAGTACTTC. This sequence encodes CASSEGLAGASEQYF. The chain couples TRBV19 to TRBJ2-7; TRBD2 matches 10 bases. Germline CDR1 is LNHDA and CDR2 is SQIVND (reference sequence). The V gene end was trimmed by 5 bases and the J gene end by 6 bases; junction bases not matched to a gene: 10. The CDR3 is 15 amino acids. The whole variable domain, filled in from reference TRBV19 and TRBJ2-7, reads DGGITQSPKYLFRKEGQNVTLSCEQNLNHDAMYWYRQDPGQGLRLIYYSQIVNDFQKGDIAEGYSVSREKKESFPLTVTSAQKNPTAFYLCASSEGLAGASEQYFGPGTRLTVT.